The clone carrying this T cell receptor beta chain came up once. As yet, its antigen is unknown. This CDR3 is built from 14 residues. The germline V and J ends were trimmed by 0 bases and 4 bases, with 11 bases remaining between them. Germline lookup yields CDR1 SGHRS and CDR2 YFSETQ. The protocol was immunoSEQ multiplex PCR, while the TCRdb copy is restricted to in-frame clones and leaves out a portion. The repertoire holds about 99,000 clones, with less than 95% as singletons. This sample stems from a study of T cell responses to AZD1222 COVID-19 vaccine. Study information: Some second doses came at about 4 weeks and others at about 12 weeks; these were pooled. General study results and limits: In a largely white British group with more females than males, clonal diversity was possibly underestimated. Unmutated variant regions are reportedly the target of nearly half of TCRs that are spike-specific. An increase in Spike-specific TCR breadth and depth was observed after two AZD1222 doses.

This clonotype was obtained from an adult in good health. This sample comprised peripheral blood, obtained on day 0 of AZD1222 vaccination. The chain couples TRBV5-1 to TRBJ2-7; D is uncertain. CDR3 region: CASSLASTSYEQYF. Here the CDR3 DNA reads TGCGCCAGCAGCTTGGCGTCGACTTCTTACGAGCAGTACTTC.